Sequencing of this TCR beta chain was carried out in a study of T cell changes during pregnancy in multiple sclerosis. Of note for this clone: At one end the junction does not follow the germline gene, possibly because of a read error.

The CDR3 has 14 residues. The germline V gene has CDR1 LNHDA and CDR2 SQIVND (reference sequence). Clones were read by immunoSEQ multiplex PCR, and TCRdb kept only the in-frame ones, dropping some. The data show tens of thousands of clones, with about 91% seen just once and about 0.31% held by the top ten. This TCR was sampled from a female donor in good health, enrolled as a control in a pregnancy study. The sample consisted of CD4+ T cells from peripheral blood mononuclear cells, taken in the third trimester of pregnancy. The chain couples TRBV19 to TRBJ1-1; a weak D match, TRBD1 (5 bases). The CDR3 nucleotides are TGTGCCAGTAGCATAGGTCAGGGTAGCACTGAAGCTTTCTTT. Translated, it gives CASSIGQGSTEAFF.